What follows are 10 T cell receptor beta chains derived from one specimen sequenced in a study of cytomegalovirus exposure and HLA in healthy donors. It was with 60 Vbeta and 13 Jbeta primers that the PCR ran. TCRdb keeps only in-frame clones here, not all; method: immunoSEQ multiplex PCR. The listing records roughly 140,000 clones. The sample taken for sequencing was PBMCs. These receptors came from a male donor in good health and CMV-seronegative.

V is TRBV28 and J is TRBJ2-1, with D hard to call. The CDR3 runs to 14 residues. The germline V gene encodes CDR1 MDHEN and CDR2 SYDVKM. V lost 7 bases and J lost 0, with 10 bases in between. The CDR3 coding sequence is TGTGCCAGCACTTTTGGCACCTCCTACAATGAGCAGTTCTTC. Its translation: CASTFGTSYNEQFF.

The chain employs TRBV19 and TRBJ2-1; no clear D. The CDR3 sequence is 12 residues long. V was clipped by 9 bases and J by 12 bases, with 18 bases between them. Germline V gene sequence: CDR1 LNHDA, CDR2 SQIVND (reference sequence). The CDR3 bases are TGTGCCAGCCGCGCCGCGCCTCTAGTGCAGTTCTTC. Translating it yields CASRAAPLVQFF.

J is TRBJ1-5 and V is TRBV28; possible D gene TRBD1, 5 bases. The CDR3 covers 13 residues. Trimming took off 2 bases at V and 6 bases at J, with 8 bases between the two ends. The germline V gene encodes CDR1 MDHEN and CDR2 SYDVKM. CDR3 sequence: CASSLQGSQPQHF. The DNA for the CDR3 is TGTGCCAGCAGTTTACAGGGAAGTCAGCCCCAGCATTTT.

The chain joins TRBV4-3 to TRBJ2-7, with a tentative D call TRBD1 (6 bases). Germline V lookup: CDR1 LGHNA, CDR2 YSLEER. The CDR3 contains 14 residues. Trimming removed 6 bases at V and 6 bases at J, with 18 bases between. The CDR3 spells CASRGTSGGGEQYF. CDR3 coding DNA: TGCGCCAGCAGAGGGACATCCGGAGGCGGCGAGCAGTACTTC.

The J gene is TRBJ1-1, the V gene TRBV6-1; possibly TRBD1 for D (5 bases). The CDR3 totals 13 residues. Per germline, CDR1 MNHNS and CDR2 SASEGT. Trimming removed 5 bases from V and 8 bases from J, with 15 bases in between. The CDR3: CASSYDWEGEAFF. As DNA, the CDR3 is TGTGCCAGCAGTTATGACTGGGAGGGGGAAGCTTTCTTT.

J is TRBJ1-2 and V is TRBV7-5; whether TRBD1, the table's D call, matches the DNA was not checked. TRBV7-5 is flagged as a pseudogene. This CDR3 is built from 20 residues. The CDR3, as DNA: TGTGCCAGAAGCTTTGTTATAACCCACCGAAAAAGGACAGCTAACTATGGCTACACCTTC. It encodes CARSFVITHRKRTANYGYTF.

In DNA form, the CDR3 reads TGTGCCTGGAGTACAGGGATCTCCTACGAGCAGTACTTC. It codes for CAWSTGISYEQYF. V and J are TRBV30 and TRBJ2-7; D is possibly TRBD1 (6 bases). The CDR3 length is 13 residues. Trimming pared 2 bases from V and 0 bases from J, leaving 8 bases between. CDR1 and CDR2 (germline): GTSNPN, SVGIG (reference sequence).

As to this clone: Other nucleotide sequences in the sample specify the same CDR3. This chain joins TRBV30 and TRBJ1-2; D not resolved. Germline values: CDR1 GTSNPN, CDR2 SVGIG (reference sequence). The V end was cut by 1 base, the J end by 6 bases, with 9 bases between. This CDR3 region has 12 residues. CDR3 residues: CAWSGGDHGYTF. Written as DNA, the CDR3 is TGTGCCTGGAGTGGAGGAGATCATGGCTACACCTTC.

The CDR3 protein is CARSTPGVGGTEAFF. The CDR3 coding sequence is TGTGCCAGAAGCACACCGGGCGTAGGGGGCACTGAAGCTTTCTTT. The chain has TRBV5-3 and TRBJ1-1, with D maybe TRBD1 (6 bases). TRBV5-3 is an open reading frame, and its role is uncertain. This CDR3 has 15 amino acids. V lost 4 bases to trimming and J lost 4 bases, with 17 bases between them.

This sequence joins TRBV7-3 and TRBJ1-1, with D maybe TRBD1 (6 bases). CDR3 length: 15 residues. The germline V gene has CDR1 SGHTA and CDR2 FQGTGA. Between the trimmed V and J ends, which lost 4 bases and 1 base, there was a span of 13 bases. CDR3: CASSSRTVTNTEAFF. CDR3 bases: TGTGCCAGCAGCTCCCGGACAGTAACGAACACTGAAGCTTTCTTT.